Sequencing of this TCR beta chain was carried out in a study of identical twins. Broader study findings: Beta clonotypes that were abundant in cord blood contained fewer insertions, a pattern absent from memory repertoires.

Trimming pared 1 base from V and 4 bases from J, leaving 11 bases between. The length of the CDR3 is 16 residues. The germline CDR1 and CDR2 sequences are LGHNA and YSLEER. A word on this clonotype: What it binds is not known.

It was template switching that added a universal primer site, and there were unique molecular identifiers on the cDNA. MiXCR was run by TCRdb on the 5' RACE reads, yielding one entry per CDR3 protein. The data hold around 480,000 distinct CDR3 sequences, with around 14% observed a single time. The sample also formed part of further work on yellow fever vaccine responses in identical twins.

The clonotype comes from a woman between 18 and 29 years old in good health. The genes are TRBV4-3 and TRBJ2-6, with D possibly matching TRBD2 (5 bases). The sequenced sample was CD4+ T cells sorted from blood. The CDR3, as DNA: TGCGCCAGCAGCCAAGCCACTAGAACCGGGGCCAACGTCCTGACTTTC. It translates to CASSQATRTGANVLTF.